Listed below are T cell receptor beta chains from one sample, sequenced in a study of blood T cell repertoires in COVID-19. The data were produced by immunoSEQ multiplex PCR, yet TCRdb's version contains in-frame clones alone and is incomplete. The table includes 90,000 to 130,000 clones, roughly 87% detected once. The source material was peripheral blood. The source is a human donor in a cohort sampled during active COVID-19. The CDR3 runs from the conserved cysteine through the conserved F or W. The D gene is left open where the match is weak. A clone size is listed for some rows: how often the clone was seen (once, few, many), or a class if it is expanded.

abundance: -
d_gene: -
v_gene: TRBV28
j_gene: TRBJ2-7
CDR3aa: CASSFIQAEQYF

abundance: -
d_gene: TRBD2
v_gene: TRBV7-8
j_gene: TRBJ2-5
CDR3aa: CASSLEGTSGIETQYF

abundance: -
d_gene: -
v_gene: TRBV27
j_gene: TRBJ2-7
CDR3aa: CASSPSLGGASWYEQYF

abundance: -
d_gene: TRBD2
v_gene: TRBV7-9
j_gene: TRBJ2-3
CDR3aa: CASSLSSGGTDTQYF

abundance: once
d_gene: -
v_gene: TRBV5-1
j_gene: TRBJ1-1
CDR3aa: CASSISAGNTEAFF

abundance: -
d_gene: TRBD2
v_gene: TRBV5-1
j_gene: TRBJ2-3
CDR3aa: CASSLDSSGGATDTQYF

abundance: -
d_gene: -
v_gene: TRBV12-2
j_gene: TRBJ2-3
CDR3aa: CASRLGCGGNTDTQYF

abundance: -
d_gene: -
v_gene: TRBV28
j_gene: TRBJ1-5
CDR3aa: CASSYPVYSNQPQHF

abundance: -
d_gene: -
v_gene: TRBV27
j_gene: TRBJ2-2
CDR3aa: CASSLLGQNPSGELFF

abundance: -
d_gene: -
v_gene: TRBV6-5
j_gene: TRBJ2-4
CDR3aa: CASSHRDTQNIQYF

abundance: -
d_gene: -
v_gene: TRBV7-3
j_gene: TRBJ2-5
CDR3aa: CASSSLGPAGAQETQYF

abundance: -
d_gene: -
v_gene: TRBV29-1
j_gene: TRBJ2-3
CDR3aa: CSVVVTGSTDTQYF

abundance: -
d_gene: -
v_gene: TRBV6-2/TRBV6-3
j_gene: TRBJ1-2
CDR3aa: CASSRDSRGGYTF

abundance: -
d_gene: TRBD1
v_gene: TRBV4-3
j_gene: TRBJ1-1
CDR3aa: CASSQDRQGQAAFF

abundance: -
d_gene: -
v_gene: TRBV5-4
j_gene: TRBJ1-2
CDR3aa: CASSWGGADYGYTF

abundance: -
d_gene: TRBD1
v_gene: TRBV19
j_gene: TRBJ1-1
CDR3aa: CASSAQPGTGGNTEAFF

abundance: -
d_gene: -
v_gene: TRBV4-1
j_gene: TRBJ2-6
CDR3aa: CASSQEEATSGANVLTF

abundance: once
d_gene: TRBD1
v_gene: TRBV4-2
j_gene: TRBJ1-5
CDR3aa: CASSQATGGREPQHF

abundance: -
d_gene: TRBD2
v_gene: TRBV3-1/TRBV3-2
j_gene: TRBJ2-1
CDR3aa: CASSHGLDLQFF

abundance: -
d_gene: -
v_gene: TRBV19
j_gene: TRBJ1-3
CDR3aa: CASTFRGANTIYF

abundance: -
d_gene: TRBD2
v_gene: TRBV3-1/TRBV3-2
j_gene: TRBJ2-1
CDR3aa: CASSQESLAVGPFYNEQFF

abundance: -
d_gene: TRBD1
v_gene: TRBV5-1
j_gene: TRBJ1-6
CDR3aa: CASSFYEQGGGNSPLHF

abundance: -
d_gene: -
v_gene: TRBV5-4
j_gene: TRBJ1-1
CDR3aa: CASTPPGLKNTEAFF

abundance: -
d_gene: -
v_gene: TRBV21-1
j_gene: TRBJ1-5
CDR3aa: CASSKVRVGLSNQPQHF

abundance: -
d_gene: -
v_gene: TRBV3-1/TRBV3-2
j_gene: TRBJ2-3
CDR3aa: CASSQEKRIVGDTQYF

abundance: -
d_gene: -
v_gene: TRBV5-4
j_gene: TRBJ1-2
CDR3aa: CASSLPQGSYGYTF

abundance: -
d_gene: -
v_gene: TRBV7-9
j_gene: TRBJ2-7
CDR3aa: CASSSGAGTYEQYF

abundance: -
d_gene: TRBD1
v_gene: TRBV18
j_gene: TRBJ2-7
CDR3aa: CASSPLGQDVEQYF

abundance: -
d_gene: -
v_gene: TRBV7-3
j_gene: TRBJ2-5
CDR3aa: CASSLELQETQYF

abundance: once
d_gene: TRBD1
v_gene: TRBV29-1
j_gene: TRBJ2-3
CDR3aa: CSVRTGGTDTQYF

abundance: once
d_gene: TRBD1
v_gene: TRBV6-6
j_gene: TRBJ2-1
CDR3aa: CASRAGGAYNEQFF

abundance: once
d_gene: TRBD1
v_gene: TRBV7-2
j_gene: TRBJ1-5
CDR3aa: CASSLGQPNQPQHF

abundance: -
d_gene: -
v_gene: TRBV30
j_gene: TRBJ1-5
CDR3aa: CAWSRDSNQPQHF

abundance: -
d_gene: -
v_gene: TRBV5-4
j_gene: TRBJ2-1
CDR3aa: CASSLDSRYSYNEQFF

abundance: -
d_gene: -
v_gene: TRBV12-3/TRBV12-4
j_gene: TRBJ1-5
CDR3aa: CASSLFFLSAQHF

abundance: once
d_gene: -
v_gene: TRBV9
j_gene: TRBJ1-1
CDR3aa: CASSDRVF

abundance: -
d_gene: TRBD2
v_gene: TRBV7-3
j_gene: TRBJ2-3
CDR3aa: CASSLNWRGNTDTQYF

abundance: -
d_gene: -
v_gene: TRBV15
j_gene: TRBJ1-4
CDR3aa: CATISGEKLFF

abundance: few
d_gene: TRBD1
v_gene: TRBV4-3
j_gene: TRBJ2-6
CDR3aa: CASSQDTGGAAGANVLTF

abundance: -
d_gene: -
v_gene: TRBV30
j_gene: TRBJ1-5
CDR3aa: CAWSVGLGTQPQHF

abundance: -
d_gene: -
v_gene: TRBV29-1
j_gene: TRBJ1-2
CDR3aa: CSVPDSLYGYTF

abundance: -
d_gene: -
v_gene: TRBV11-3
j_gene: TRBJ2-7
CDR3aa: CASSTRDSGEQYF

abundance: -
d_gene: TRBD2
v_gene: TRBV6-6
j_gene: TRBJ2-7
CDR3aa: CASSLKAGGSTYEQYF